The next 31 T cell receptor beta chains were all read from a single sample in a study of cytomegalovirus exposure and HLA in healthy donors. 60 Vbeta and 13 Jbeta primers were used in PCR. Profiling relied on immunoSEQ multiplex PCR, and the TCRdb table lists in-frame clones only, not all of them. The sample contains hundreds of thousands of clones, over 60% of which appear only once. The sequencing input was PBMCs. These receptors originate from a man younger than 35 in good health and CMV-seronegative.

The chain couples TRBV4-1 to TRBJ2-1, with 12 bases fitting TRBD2. The CDR3 is made up of 17 amino acids. V was pared by 3 bases and J by 3 bases, with 6 bases of the junction left unmatched. Germline V lookup: CDR1 MGHRA, CDR2 YSYEKL. Here the CDR3 DNA reads TGCGCCAGCAGCCAGGGAGGACTAGCGGGAATCTACAATGAGCAGTTCTTC. Residues: CASSQGGLAGIYNEQFF.

The rearrangement links TRBV27 to TRBJ1-2, with D maybe TRBD1 (5 bases). There are 14 residues in the CDR3. Per the germline V gene, CDR1 is MNHEY and CDR2 is SMNVEV (reference sequence). The V and J ends lost 7 bases and 13 bases respectively, with 25 bases between them. The CDR3 loop reads CASNALGGAGISTF. DNA of the CDR3: TGTGCCAGCAACGCCCTGGGGGGTGCCGGGATCAGCACCTTC.

V gene TRBV28 combines with J gene TRBJ2-2, with D maybe TRBD2 (6 bases). The CDR3 extends over 14 amino acids. Germline loops: CDR1 MDHEN, CDR2 SYDVKM. Trimming left V 6 bases short and J 3 bases short, with 11 bases between. CDR3 nucleotides: TGTGCCAGCAGCCGGGGACTTTACACCGGGGAGCTGTTTTTT. Amino acid sequence: CASSRGLYTGELFF. Full variable domain (outside the CDR3, taken from reference TRBV28 and TRBJ2-2): DVKVTQSSRYLVKRTGEKVFLECVQDMDHENMFWYRQDPGLGLRLIYFSYDVKMKEKGDIPEGYSVSREKKERFSLILESASTNQTSMYLCASSRGLYTGELFFGEGSRLTVL.

This chain joins TRBV5-4 and TRBJ2-7; tentative D call: TRBD2 (5 bases). Germline V gives CDR1 SGHNT, CDR2 YYREEE (reference sequence). The CDR3 length is 13 residues. V was clipped by 4 bases and J by 5 bases, with 13 bases between them. CDR3 amino acids: CASSRTYPDEQYF. The CDR3 nucleotides are TGTGCCAGCAGCCGGACTTACCCAGACGAGCAGTACTTC.

The chain carries TRBV18 and TRBJ1-2; 8 bases align to TRBD1. V lost 0 bases to trimming and J lost 8 bases; unmatched junction nucleotides: 11. Germline V lookup: CDR1 KGHSH, CDR2 LQKENI. CDR3 size: 16 residues. The CDR3 coding sequence is TGTGCCAGCTCACCACCATCCCAGGGGGCATTCGGCGGCTACACCTTC. It is translated as CASSPPSQGAFGGYTF.

The chain recombines TRBV10-3 with TRBJ2-1, with 16 nucleotides matching TRBD2. The V gene's germline CDR1 is ENHRY and CDR2 SYGVKD. The CDR3 spans 17 residues. With V trimmed by 2 bases and J by 2 bases, 0 bases remained unmatched. The CDR3 is CAISEGTSGRAYNEQFF. DNA for the CDR3: TGTGCCATCAGTGAGGGGACTAGCGGGAGGGCCTACAATGAGCAGTTCTTC.

This chain links TRBV2 with TRBJ2-5; D unresolved. TRBJ2-7 explains the end of the DNA better; the J call may be wrong. CDR1 and CDR2 (germline): SNHLY, FYNNEI. The CDR3 runs to 11 residues. In DNA, the CDR3 is TGTGCCAGCACTTTCTCCTACGAGCAGTACTTC. This sequence encodes CASTFSYEQYF.

J is TRBJ1-3 and V is TRBV9; D gene ambiguous. V was pared by 0 bases and J by 3 bases, with 10 bases between. CDR3 length equals 15 residues. Germline CDR1 is SGDLS and CDR2 is YYNGEE. The CDR3 DNA reads as TGTGCCAGCAGCGTAGTCGGGGTTTTTGGAAACACCATATATTTT. Protein product: CASSVVGVFGNTIYF.

The rearrangement uses TRBV5-1 and TRBJ1-3; D is possibly TRBD1 (5 bases). The germline CDR1 and CDR2 sequences are SGHRS and YFSETQ. The length of the CDR3 is 15 residues. Trimming took off 0 bases at V and 0 bases at J, with 7 bases between the two ends. CDR3 sequence: CASSLEGYSGNTIYF. The CDR3 nucleotides are TGCGCCAGCAGCTTGGAGGGGTACTCTGGAAACACCATATATTTT.

The rearrangement uses TRBV4-1 and TRBJ1-4; D possibly corresponds to TRBD1 (6 bases). Trimming shortened V by 8 bases and J by 6 bases, and 13 bases separated the two germline ends. CDR1 is MGHRA, CDR2 YSYEKL, per germline. The CDR3 consists of 13 residues. CDR3 region: CASSGQGYEKLFF. CDR3 in DNA: TGCGCCAGCTCTGGCCAGGGGTATGAAAAACTGTTTTTT.

Notes on this clone: One end of the junction is discordant with germline, which a read error may explain. This chain links TRBV7-9 with TRBJ1-4; 8 bases map to TRBD1. This CDR3 is built from 13 residues. Germline CDR1 and CDR2: SEHNR and FQNEAQ (reference sequence). The CDR3 DNA reads TGTTCCAGCAGCGGACAGGGAAATGAAAAACTGTTTTTT. Translation gives CSSSGQGNEKLFF.

This rearrangement joins TRBV5-6 to TRBJ1-2; D may be TRBD1 (5 bases). This CDR3 has 15 amino acids. Between the trimmed V and J ends, which lost 0 bases and 8 bases, there was a span of 17 bases. Germline V gives CDR1 SGHDT, CDR2 YYEEEE. In nucleotides, the CDR3 is TGTGCCAGCAGCTTGGGGGCAGGGCGAATCTTCGGCTACACCTTC. Protein sequence: CASSLGAGRIFGYTF.

V gene TRBV6-5 combines with J gene TRBJ2-1; the D gene is possibly TRBD1 (6 bases). V lost 4 bases and J 0 bases, leaving 13 bases between the germline ends. Per germline, CDR1 MNHEY and CDR2 SVGAGI. The CDR3 is made up of 16 amino acids. Written as DNA, the CDR3 is TGTGCCAGCAGTTCCCATCAGGGGAGCTCCTACAATGAGCAGTTCTTC. Translation gives CASSSHQGSSYNEQFF.

This clone occurred once. The CDR3 is CATSRDLQGGSGANVLTF. The CDR3 coding sequence is TGTGCCACCAGCAGAGATCTCCAGGGCGGCTCTGGGGCCAACGTCCTGACTTTC. This rearrangement joins TRBV15 to TRBJ2-6; tentative D call: TRBD1 (5 bases). The CDR3 totals 18 residues. Per germline, CDR1 LNHNV and CDR2 YYDKDF (reference sequence). Deletions cut 0 bases from V and 0 bases from J, with 12 bases between.

The gene calls are TRBV5-6 and TRBJ2-7; the D gene is possibly TRBD2 (5 bases). Deletions cut 6 bases from V and 6 bases from J, with 28 bases between. The CDR3 sequence is 17 residues long. In germline, CDR1 is SGHDT, CDR2 YYEEEE. CDR3 nucleotides: TGTGCCAGCACGCTTGGAGGCGGTGCACTGACTATCGGCGAGCAGTACTTC. It specifies CASTLGGGALTIGEQYF.

This clone was counted between two and nine times. This sequence joins TRBV27 and TRBJ2-7; 9 nucleotides match TRBD1. Trimming cost V 7 bases and J 5 bases; bases outside gene matches: 12. The CDR3 runs to 15 residues. The germline CDR1 and CDR2 sequences are MNHEY and SMNVEV (reference sequence). The CDR3 coding sequence is TGTGCCAGCAAGGTGGGACAGGGACCCTTCGACGAGCAGTACTTC. It codes for CASKVGQGPFDEQYF.

This clone was seen more than once but under ten times. The rearrangement uses TRBV7-3 and TRBJ2-7; the match to TRBD1 covers 9 bases. Germline V gene sequence: CDR1 SGHTA, CDR2 FQGTGA. There are 14 residues in the CDR3. V was clipped by 3 bases and J by 3 bases; unmatched bases: 3. CDR3 DNA: TGTGCCAGCAGCTTGATGACAGGGGGCTACGAGCAGTACTTC. Encoded protein: CASSLMTGGYEQYF.

Only one count was recorded for this clone. J is TRBJ2-1 and V is TRBV18; the D gene is possibly TRBD2 (5 bases). The CDR3 consists of 16 residues. Trimming removed 3 bases at V and 4 bases at J, with 16 bases between. Germline-derived CDR1 and CDR2 are KGHSH and LQKENI. CDR3 protein: CASSPTDSREYNEQFF. CDR3 nucleotides: TGTGCCAGCTCACCGACGGACTCGAGAGAATACAATGAGCAGTTCTTC.

This chain connects TRBV5-1 to TRBJ2-7; D possibly corresponds to TRBD2 (6 bases). V lost 4 bases and J 1 base, leaving 12 bases between the germline ends. The CDR3 extends over 14 amino acids. CDR1 SGHRS and CDR2 YFSETQ come from the germline V gene. In nucleotides, the CDR3 is TGCGCCAGCAGCATTGACGGGAGATCCTACGAGCAGTACTTC. Translating gives CASSIDGRSYEQYF.

The gene calls are TRBV2 and TRBJ1-2; D may be TRBD1 (6 bases). Per the germline V gene, CDR1 is SNHLY and CDR2 is FYNNEI. Trimming shortened V by 8 bases and J by 1 base, and 11 bases separated the two germline ends. This CDR3 is 13 amino acids long. CDR3 residues: CASDQGNNYGYTF. CDR3 DNA: TGTGCCAGCGATCAGGGGAATAACTATGGCTACACCTTC.

V and J are TRBV19 and TRBJ1-2, with D possibly matching TRBD1 (6 bases). Germline V CDR1 and CDR2: LNHDA, SQIVND (reference sequence). The CDR3 runs to 14 residues. V lost 3 bases and J 3 bases, leaving 11 bases between the germline ends. CDR3 protein: CASSMGARDYGYTF. The CDR3 bases are TGTGCCAGTAGTATGGGGGCCCGCGACTATGGCTACACCTTC.

The rearrangement uses TRBV7-2 and TRBJ2-7; the match to TRBD2 covers 11 bases. From germline, CDR1 is SGHTA and CDR2 FQGNSA. CDR3 length: 16 amino acids. Losses at the gene ends were 5 bases for V and 0 bases for J; bases not matched to a gene: 6. In DNA, the CDR3 is TGTGCCAGCAGCATAGGACTAGCGGGCTCCTCCTACGAGCAGTACTTC. As protein: CASSIGLAGSSYEQYF.

The chain carries TRBV11-3 and TRBJ2-3; the match to TRBD1 covers 9 bases. The V and J ends lost 4 bases and 5 bases, in that order; junction bases with no gene match: 4. The germline CDR1 and CDR2 sequences are SGHNT and YENEEA. This CDR3 comprises 14 residues. In DNA form, the CDR3 reads TGTGCCAGCAGCTCGGGACAGGGCAGAGATACGCAGTATTTT. This gives the protein CASSSGQGRDTQYF.

The chain carries TRBV4-2 and TRBJ2-3, with 8 positions matching TRBD2. J lost 4 bases, V lost 0 bases, and 3 bases had no gene match. The CDR3 is made up of 15 amino acids. The germline CDR1 and CDR2 sequences are LGHNA and YNFKEQ. The CDR3, as DNA: TGTGCCAGCAGCCAAGACCCGGGAGGGCCAGATACGCAGTATTTT. Translating it yields CASSQDPGGPDTQYF.

The rearrangement links TRBV27 to TRBJ1-1; TRBD1 is a possible D gene (5 bases). Looked up from germline, CDR1 is MNHEY and CDR2 is SMNVEV (reference sequence). This CDR3 is 15 amino acids long. V was clipped by 5 bases and J by 0 bases, with 13 bases between them. CDR3 in DNA: TGTGCCAGCAGTCTACTGACAGCTTTGAACACTGAAGCTTTCTTT. Translation: CASSLLTALNTEAFF.

CDR3 nucleotides: TGCGCCAGCAGCCAAGGAACTAGCGAGCACGACGAGCAGTACTTC. Protein sequence: CASSQGTSEHDEQYF. V is TRBV4-1 and J is TRBJ2-7, with 7 bases lining up with TRBD2. This CDR3 comprises 15 residues. The V segment lost 1 base and the J segment 5 bases; nucleotides outside the gene matches: 8. Germline assignment: CDR1 MGHRA and CDR2 YSYEKL.

A word on this clone: At the DNA level, this CDR3 is encoded by other sequences in the same sample as well. The chain recombines TRBV2 with TRBJ1-5; 10 bases map to TRBD1. The CDR3 loop spans 14 amino acids. Trimming took 4 bases from V and 4 from J; bases not matched to a gene: 1. CDR1 SNHLY and CDR2 FYNNEI come from the germline V gene. CDR3: CASSGTGGNQPQHF. CDR3 DNA sequence: TGTGCCAGCAGTGGGACAGGGGGTAATCAGCCCCAGCATTTT. Together with reference TRBV2 and TRBJ1-5, the CDR3 gives the full variable domain: EPEVTQTPSHQVTQMGQEVILRCVPISNHLYFYWYRQILGQKVEFLVSFYNNEISEKSEIFDDQFSVERPDGSNFTLKIRSTKLEDSAMYFCASSGTGGNQPQHFGDGTRLSIL.

This clone was seen more than once but under ten times. The chain joins TRBV2 to TRBJ1-2; TRBD1 agrees at 10 bases. Germline assignment: CDR1 SNHLY and CDR2 FYNNEI. The trim removed 7 bases at V and 3 bases at J, leaving 8 bases unmatched. The length of the CDR3 is 15 residues. The CDR3 DNA reads TGTGCCAGCAACTCGGGACAGGGGATTGACTATGGCTACACCTTC. This gives the protein CASNSGQGIDYGYTF.

The chain couples TRBV4-1 to TRBJ1-2; 7 bases fit TRBD1. CDR3 length: 13 amino acids. V lost 1 base and J lost 5; bases outside the gene matches: 1. Germline CDR1 MGHRA, CDR2 YSYEKL. The CDR3 protein is CASSQGQGYGYTF. The CDR3 DNA sequence: TGCGCCAGCAGCCAAGGACAGGGATATGGCTACACCTTC.

The chain has TRBV7-9 and TRBJ2-7; D gene unclear. Trimming pared 5 bases from V and 4 bases from J, leaving 9 bases between. The germline V gene encodes CDR1 SEHNR and CDR2 FQNEAQ (reference sequence). The CDR3 contains 12 residues. The DNA for the CDR3 is TGTGCCAGCAGCGCGGATGAGTACGAGCAGTACTTC. Translated, it gives CASSADEYEQYF.

This rearrangement joins TRBV11-2 to TRBJ1-2; D ambiguous. Germline lookup yields CDR1 SGHAT and CDR2 FQNNGV. The germline V and J ends were trimmed by 5 bases and 0 bases, with 7 bases remaining between them. The CDR3 length is 13 residues. For the CDR3, the DNA is TGTGCCAGCAGCCCAGCGCCTAACTATGGCTACACCTTC. This encodes CASSPAPNYGYTF.